Each of the 5 T cell receptor beta chains below was sequenced from the same sample in a study of blood T cells in healthy people across ages. A second PCR, run for roughly 7 to 12 cycles, used a sample-barcoded 5' primer plus a J-beta primer mix. TCRdb passed the 5' RACE reads through MiXCR, listing each CDR3 protein once. In the table there are around 870,000 distinct CDR3 sequences, more than 25% of which are singletons. What was sequenced was blood. All receptors come from a woman older than 75 in good health.

A note on this clonotype: Sequence at one end of the junction differs from germline and may be a read error. This chain connects TRBV5-8 to TRBJ2-1, with TRBD2 matching over 9 bases. Germline V lookup: CDR1 SGHTS, CDR2 YDEGEE. This CDR3 comprises 13 residues. The CDR3 nucleotides read TGTGCCAGCAGCCGCGGGGGGGCGGTCGAGCAGGTCTTC. Translation gives CASSRGGAVEQVF.

Remarks on this clonotype: A read error is possible here, since a much larger clone lies one base away. This chain links TRBV5-5 with TRBJ2-7; D gene unclear. Germline CDR1 SGHKS, CDR2 YYEKEE (reference sequence). This CDR3 is 14 amino acids long. V was cut by 3 bases and J by 2 bases, with 12 bases left in between. The CDR3 sequence is CASSWDYQTYEQYF. The CDR3 bases are TGTGCCAGCAGCTGGGATTACCAAACCTACGAGCAGTACTTC.

This clonotype was observed at least ten times. V is TRBV3-1 and J is TRBJ2-5, with D perhaps being TRBD1 or TRBD2 (5 bases each). CDR3 length: 15 amino acids. Germline assignment: CDR1 LGHDT and CDR2 YNNKEL (reference sequence). V lost 4 bases to trimming and J lost 2 bases, with 14 bases between them. CDR3 in amino acids: CASSPGGAAQETQYF. CDR3 DNA: TGTGCCAGCAGCCCTGGGGGAGCAGCTCAAGAGACCCAGTACTTC.

This clonotype has just a few counts. The chain has TRBV5-6 and TRBJ1-4, with TRBD1 matching 9 bases. Germline V CDR1 and CDR2: SGHDT, YYEEEE. This CDR3 spans 14 amino acids. Trimming cost V 5 bases and J 6 bases; bases outside gene matches: 5. The CDR3 DNA reads as TGTGCCAGCAGAAACCGGGACAGGGATGAAAAACTGTTTTTT. Amino acids: CASRNRDRDEKLFF.

This clonotype was found many times. V and J are TRBV28 and TRBJ1-2; 7 nucleotides line up with TRBD1. The ends lost 2 bases at V and 7 bases at J; junction bases unmatched: 16. Germline loops: CDR1 MDHEN, CDR2 SYDVKM. The CDR3 runs 17 residues. CDR3 region: CASSLPFPMTGPGGYTF. The CDR3 nucleotides read TGTGCCAGCAGTTTACCCTTCCCAATGACAGGGCCGGGTGGCTACACCTTC.